Sequencing of this T cell receptor (beta chain) was carried out in a study of blood T cell repertoires in COVID-19. CDR3 length: 15 residues. Trimming left V 4 bases short and J 6 bases short, with 18 bases between. Germline CDR1 is LGHDT and CDR2 is YNNKEL (reference sequence). In the source study's methods: For nucleated cells, counts were estimated from reference gene primer amplification. Method: immunoSEQ multiplex PCR; TCRdb's copy keeps in-frame clones and lacks some. Clonal size and the V and J genes are those of that table, whereas D and trimming came from the DNA. Here the sample spans 240,000 or so clones, more than 75% being singletons. In its sample, this clone was seen a few times.

This chain joins TRBV3-1 (or the pseudogene TRBV3-2) and TRBJ1-1; possible D gene TRBD1, 6 bases. The sample consisted of peripheral blood. This TCR came from a woman in her thirties or forties who had recovered from COVID-19. The CDR3 sequence is CASSPHQGRTAEAFF. The CDR3 DNA reads TGTGCCAGCAGCCCACACCAGGGGAGAACGGCTGAAGCTTTCTTT.